The 25 T cell receptor beta chains in this list originate from one sample, sequenced in a study of beta chain features in type 1 diabetes. Investigators reverse transcribed all isolated RNA, so they sequenced expressed TCRB transcripts. Assay: immunoSEQ multiplex PCR; the TCRdb copy retains only in-frame clones and omits some. The sample lists some 150,000 clones, around 10% occurring once. Material: central memory CD4+ T cells from blood. These TCRs come from a man between 18 and 35 years old in good health.

Only a few counts were recorded for this clone. CDR3 protein: CASSLTGTFNEQFF. The DNA for the CDR3 is TGTGCCAGCAGCTTAACCGGGACCTTCAATGAGCAGTTCTTC. The V and J genes are TRBV7-9 and TRBJ2-1; either TRBD1 or TRBD2 may supply D (5 bases each). CDR1 SEHNR and CDR2 FQNEAQ come from the germline V gene (reference sequence). Trimming shortened V by 2 bases and J by 6 bases, and 11 bases separated the two germline ends. The CDR3 is made up of 14 amino acids.

The chain combines TRBV28 with TRBJ1-3; D is unresolved. Germline V CDR1 and CDR2: MDHEN, SYDVKM. CDR3 length: 14 residues. The V gene lost 4 bases and the J gene lost 5 bases, with 12 bases spanning the gap. The CDR3: CASSSPGLRNTIYF. CDR3 DNA sequence: TGTGCCAGCAGTTCCCCGGGATTACGAAACACCATATATTTT.

This clone was recorded a few times. The chain uses TRBV7-2 and TRBJ1-6; no definite D call. Trimming took 1 base from V and 7 from J, leaving 5 bases between them. CDR1 and CDR2 from the germline V gene are SGHTA and FQGNSA. This CDR3 region has 13 residues. CDR3: CASSLEGNSPLHF. The CDR3 coding sequence is TGTGCCAGCAGCTTAGAAGGGAATTCACCCCTCCACTTT.

The chain has TRBV5-6 and TRBJ2-3; no reliable D call. The CDR3 runs to 14 residues. V was shortened by 5 bases and J by 2 bases, with 12 bases between the two germline ends. CDR1 SGHDT and CDR2 YYEEEE come from the germline V gene. The CDR3 loop reads CASRPESYTDTQYF. The CDR3 DNA is TGTGCCAGCAGACCAGAGTCCTACACAGATACGCAGTATTTT.

This clone was detected ten times or more. This rearrangement joins TRBV29-1 to TRBJ2-2; D not resolved. The CDR3 sequence is 13 residues long. Looked up from germline, CDR1 is SQVTM and CDR2 is ANQGSEA. With 4 bases removed from V and 2 bases from J, the gap between germline ends came to 8 bases. CDR3 loop: CSVAAGNTGELFF. The CDR3 DNA reads as TGCAGCGTTGCGGCAGGAAACACCGGGGAGCTGTTTTTT.

The V call is TRBV14, the J call TRBJ1-4, with 7 bases fitting TRBD1. The CDR3 is made up of 15 amino acids. Germline loops: CDR1 SGHDN, CDR2 FVKESK. The ends lost 4 bases at V and 3 bases at J; junction bases unmatched: 5. In nucleotides, the CDR3 is TGTGCCAGCAGCCGCACAGGGGCGGCTAATGAAAAACTGTTTTTT. Translation: CASSRTGAANEKLFF.

This clone was observed a handful of times. The rearrangement joins TRBV7-2 to TRBJ2-7; D perhaps matches TRBD2 (5 bases). V was shortened by 5 bases and J by 2 bases, with 16 bases between the two germline ends. Germline-derived CDR1 and CDR2 are SGHTA and FQGNSA. This CDR3 comprises 15 residues. Here the CDR3 reads CASSEVALTTYEQYF. The CDR3 DNA reads as TGTGCCAGCAGCGAGGTAGCGCTAACAACCTACGAGCAGTACTTC.

This clone was counted a few times. V usage is TRBV10-3 and J usage is TRBJ2-1, with unresolved D. Per germline, CDR1 ENHRY and CDR2 SYGVKD. V lost 7 bases and J 6 bases, leaving 10 bases between the germline ends. The CDR3 runs to 12 residues. This CDR3 reads CAIIGSGNEQFF. In DNA form, the CDR3 reads TGTGCCATCATTGGCTCGGGCAATGAGCAGTTCTTC.

The sample holds a few counts of this clone. The CDR3 spells CSVASDWGDTQYF. CDR3 nucleotides: TGCAGCGTTGCCTCGGACTGGGGAGATACGCAGTATTTT. This rearrangement joins TRBV29-1 to TRBJ2-3, with TRBD2 as a possible D gene (5 bases). The ends were cut back, 4 bases at V and 5 bases at J, with 13 bases in the middle. CDR3 length: 13 amino acids. Per germline, CDR1 SQVTM and CDR2 ANQGSEA.

The chain links TRBV4-2 to TRBJ2-1; tentative D call: TRBD1 (5 bases). Per germline, CDR1 LGHNA and CDR2 YNFKEQ. V lost 0 bases to trimming and J lost 7 bases, with 16 bases between them. CDR3 length: 16 amino acids. The CDR3 DNA is TGTGCCAGCAGCCAAGAGGGCAGGGCTTTGGGAAATGAGCAGTTCTTC. Translated, it gives CASSQEGRALGNEQFF.

This clone was observed a handful of times. The chain couples TRBV30 to TRBJ2-7; perhaps D is TRBD1 or TRBD2 (5 bases each). CDR1 GTSNPN and CDR2 SVGIG come from the germline V gene (reference sequence). Trimming shortened V by 0 bases and J by 6 bases, and 9 bases separated the two germline ends. The length of the CDR3 is 12 residues. The CDR3 DNA reads TGTGCCTGGAGTGTACGAGGGACCGAGCAGTACTTC. Translating gives CAWSVRGTEQYF.

The chain couples TRBV28 to TRBJ2-1; possibly TRBD2 for D (5 bases). Germline values: CDR1 MDHEN, CDR2 SYDVKM. The V end was cut by 3 bases, the J end by 7 bases, with 16 bases between. The CDR3 contains 15 residues. CDR3 in DNA: TGTGCCAGCAGTTTGCGAGGGCGAGGTCCAAATGAGCAGTTCTTC. Translation: CASSLRGRGPNEQFF.

Worth noting for this clone: Other nucleotide sequences in the sample specify the same CDR3. The V gene is TRBV25-1, the J gene TRBJ2-7, with unresolved D. Trimming removed 5 bases from V and 0 bases from J, with 5 bases in between. CDR1 is MGHDK, CDR2 SYGVNS, per germline. This CDR3 contains 12 residues. In DNA, the CDR3 is TGTGCCAGCAGTCGGGTCTCCTACGAGCAGTACTTC. Translation: CASSRVSYEQYF.

This clone has a handful of counts. The chain links TRBV10-3 to TRBJ2-2; D unresolved. This CDR3 spans 15 amino acids. Germline-derived CDR1 and CDR2 are ENHRY and SYGVKD. V was cut by 6 bases and J by 0 bases, with 11 bases left in between. The CDR3 nucleotides are TGTGCCATCAGCCCGGCACAGACGAACACCGGGGAGCTGTTTTTT. It is translated as CAISPAQTNTGELFF.

The table lists this clone with many counts. The chain carries TRBV5-1 and TRBJ2-1; D ambiguous. The CDR3 runs 11 residues. V was shortened by 4 bases and J by 10 bases, with 9 bases between the two germline ends. From germline, CDR1 is SGHRS and CDR2 YFSETQ. CDR3 in DNA: TGCGCCAGCAGCCCGAACCGGGAGCAGTTCTTC. Protein sequence: CASSPNREQFF.

This clone was picked up a small number of times. The genes are TRBV7-2 and TRBJ1-2; D is perhaps TRBD1 (5 bases). The CDR3 is made up of 15 amino acids. V was pared by 2 bases and J by 7 bases, with 17 bases between. The germline gives CDR1 SGHTA, CDR2 FQGNSA. In DNA, the CDR3 is TGTGCCAGCAGCTTAATGGTGTGGGGCGCGGGTGGCTACACCTTC. It translates to CASSLMVWGAGGYTF.

This chain joins TRBV7-2 and TRBJ2-5; D uncertain. The CDR3 totals 13 residues. Trimming left V 0 bases short and J 4 bases short, with 6 bases between. Germline V gene lookup returns CDR1 SGHTA and CDR2 FQGNSA. The CDR3 DNA reads TGTGCCAGCAGCTTAGCTGAGGTAGAGACCCAGTACTTC. This sequence encodes CASSLAEVETQYF.

The CDR3: CASSEGGIRKTQYF. The DNA of the CDR3 is TGTGCCAGCAGTGAAGGCGGGATTAGGAAGACCCAGTACTTC. This chain uses TRBV2 with TRBJ2-5, with D perhaps TRBD2 (6 bases). The V gene lost 1 base and the J gene lost 6 bases, with 12 bases spanning the gap. Germline-derived CDR1 and CDR2 are SNHLY and FYNNEI. The CDR3 covers 14 residues. The whole variable domain, remainder taken from reference TRBV2 and TRBJ2-5, is EPEVTQTPSHQVTQMGQEVILRCVPISNHLYFYWYRQILGQKVEFLVSFYNNEISEKSEIFDDQFSVERPDGSNFTLKIRSTKLEDSAMYFCASSEGGIRKTQYFGPGTRLLVL.

The chain combines TRBV2 with TRBJ2-2; 7 positions agree with TRBD1. The germline V gene has CDR1 SNHLY and CDR2 FYNNEI. J was trimmed by 10 bases and V by 10 bases; bases with no gene match: 9. The CDR3 has 12 amino acids. CDR3 sequence reads: CANNKDREELFF. In DNA, the CDR3 is TGTGCCAACAATAAAGACAGGGAGGAGCTGTTTTTT. The whole variable domain, filled in from reference TRBV2 and TRBJ2-2, reads EPEVTQTPSHQVTQMGQEVILRCVPISNHLYFYWYRQILGQKVEFLVSFYNNEISEKSEIFDDQFSVERPDGSNFTLKIRSTKLEDSAMYFCANNKDREELFFGEGSRLTVL.

The gene calls are TRBV5-1 and TRBJ2-5, with TRBD2 matching over 7 bases. The length of the CDR3 is 15 residues. Germline assignment: CDR1 SGHRS and CDR2 YFSETQ. Germline trimming cut 2 bases from V and 5 bases from J; bases unmatched to any gene: 9. The CDR3 reads CASSFTGGPRETQYF. CDR3 bases: TGCGCCAGCAGCTTCACGGGAGGCCCCAGGGAGACCCAGTACTTC.

This clone was counted a few times. The V call is TRBV21-1, the J call TRBJ2-7; the table's D call of TRBD1 was not tested on the DNA. TRBV21-1 represents a pseudogene. The CDR3 contains 15 residues. CDR3 region: CASSTPGQAPYEQYF. In DNA form, the CDR3 reads TGTGCCAGCAGCACGCCGGGACAGGCACCTTACGAGCAGTACTTC.

This clone occurred a few times. The V and J genes are TRBV5-3 and TRBJ2-4, with D hard to call. TRBV5-3 is filed as an ORF, its function uncertain. Trimming shortened V by 0 bases and J by 8 bases, and 9 bases separated the two germline ends. The CDR3 loop spans 13 amino acids. CDR3 protein: CARSLAMFDIQYF. The DNA for the CDR3 is TGTGCCAGAAGCTTGGCAATGTTTGACATTCAGTACTTC.

This clone was detected a few times. The chain has TRBV5-1 and TRBJ2-7, with D tentatively TRBD2 (7 bases). The germline V gene has CDR1 SGHRS and CDR2 YFSETQ. This CDR3 has 12 amino acids. V gave up 7 bases and J gave up 10 bases, with 18 bases separating them. CDR3 nucleotides: TGCGCCAGCCACCCGGGGGGCGGCCCACAGTACTTC. Translated: CASHPGGGPQYF.

This clone was counted only a few times. The chain couples TRBV4-3 to TRBJ1-2; D is unresolved. The CDR3 extends over 13 amino acids. Germline V gives CDR1 LGHNA, CDR2 YSLEER. The V and J ends lost 7 bases and 3 bases respectively, with 12 bases between them. CDR3 DNA: TGCGCCAGCACGACGTTGGGAGACTATGGCTACACCTTC. Translating it yields CASTTLGDYGYTF.

V is TRBV5-1 and J is TRBJ2-1; 12 positions agree with TRBD2. Germline-derived CDR1 and CDR2 are SGHRS and YFSETQ. V shed 1 base and J 5 bases; nucleotides not matched to a gene: 13. The CDR3 runs 19 residues. In DNA, the CDR3 is TGCGCCAGCAGCTTGTCCCTCGACACACTAGCGGGGGGAAACAATGAGCAGTTCTTC. This gives the protein CASSLSLDTLAGGNNEQFF. Together with reference TRBV5-1 and TRBJ2-1, the CDR3 gives the full variable domain: KAGVTQTPRYLIKTRGQQVTLSCSPISGHRSVSWYQQTPGQGLQFLFEYFSETQRNKGNFPGRFSGRQFSNSRSEMNVSTLELGDSALYLCASSLSLDTLAGGNNEQFFGPGTRLTVL.